The 20 T cell receptor beta chains below all came from one sample that was sequenced in a study of cytomegalovirus exposure and HLA in healthy donors. The PCR contained 60 Vbeta and 13 Jbeta primers. TCRdb keeps only in-frame clones here, not all; method: immunoSEQ multiplex PCR. The data show about 190,000 clones, roughly four fifths seen once. Sequencing used PBMCs. The source is a young woman in good health and CMV-seropositive.

This rearrangement joins TRBV6-5 to TRBJ2-7, with a weak D call TRBD1 (5 bases). Looked up from germline, CDR1 is MNHEY and CDR2 is SVGAGI. This CDR3 has 15 amino acids. V was shortened by 0 bases and J by 0 bases, with 9 bases between the two germline ends. CDR3 protein: CASSYSDTDSYEQYF. CDR3 DNA sequence: TGTGCCAGCAGTTACTCGGACACCGACTCCTACGAGCAGTACTTC.

The V gene is TRBV6-1, the J gene TRBJ1-2; the D is unclear. V shed 7 bases and J shed 2 bases, with 11 bases lying between them. The CDR3 covers 13 residues. Germline assignment: CDR1 MNHNS and CDR2 SASEGT. The CDR3 is CASTSSQNYGYTF. DNA of the CDR3: TGTGCCAGCACCTCCTCCCAGAACTATGGCTACACCTTC.

Only a few counts were recorded for this clone. This same CDR3 is encoded by further DNA sequences in the sample. The rearrangement uses TRBV27 and TRBJ1-2; 7 bases fit TRBD1. V shed 5 bases, J shed 0 bases, and the junction held 3 bases outside the gene matches. The CDR3 sequence is 14 residues long. The germline V gene has CDR1 MNHEY and CDR2 SMNVEV (reference sequence). Here the CDR3 DNA reads TGTGCCAGCAGTACTCAGGGGGCTAACTATGGCTACACCTTC. Translating it yields CASSTQGANYGYTF.

The chain joins TRBV27 to TRBJ2-7; 7 bases match TRBD1. V shed 8 bases, J shed 5 bases, and the junction held 12 bases outside the gene matches. The CDR3 length is 14 residues. The V gene's germline CDR1 is MNHEY and CDR2 SMNVEV (reference sequence). The chain's CDR3 is CASRDSGLGNEQYF. CDR3 bases: TGTGCCAGCCGGGACAGTGGCCTAGGGAACGAGCAGTACTTC.

This clone has just one count. The V and J genes are TRBV19 and TRBJ2-7; possibly TRBD1 for D (6 bases). The ends were cut back, 5 bases at V and 2 bases at J, with 13 bases in the middle. CDR3 length: 14 residues. From germline, CDR1 is LNHDA and CDR2 SQIVND (reference sequence). The chain's CDR3 is CASSETTGTYEQYF. CDR3 DNA: TGTGCCAGTAGTGAGACGACAGGCACCTACGAGCAGTACTTC.

The rearrangement uses TRBV5-4 and TRBJ1-1, with no clear D. Germline V gives CDR1 SGHNT, CDR2 YYREEE (reference sequence). This CDR3 spans 12 amino acids. The germline V and J ends were trimmed by 2 bases and 1 base, with 3 bases remaining between them. CDR3 region: CASSFWNTEAFF. As DNA, the CDR3 is TGTGCCAGCAGCTTCTGGAACACTGAAGCTTTCTTT.

Notes on this clone: An end of the junction does not agree with germline; a read error may underlie this. This sample also contains other DNA sequences that code for the same CDR3. V gene TRBV18 combines with J gene TRBJ1-1; TRBD1 agrees at 7 bases. CDR3 length equals 14 residues. Germline CDR1 and CDR2: KGHSH and LQKENI. The CDR3 protein is CASSLMGQNTEAFF. The CDR3 DNA reads TGTGCCAGCTCTCTTATGGGACAGAACACTGAGGCTTTCTTT.

This clone was seen once. This chain links TRBV27 with TRBJ2-5; 9 bases map to TRBD1. CDR1 and CDR2 (germline): MNHEY, SMNVEV (reference sequence). This CDR3 is 15 amino acids long. J was trimmed by 5 bases and V by 3 bases; bases with no gene match: 7. The CDR3 DNA sequence: TGTGCCAGCAGTTTCCTGGACAGGGGTAGGGAGACCCAGTACTTC. It is translated as CASSFLDRGRETQYF.

The chain has TRBV10-1 and TRBJ2-7; D might be TRBD2 (6 bases). CDR3 length equals 16 residues. Trimming shortened V by 1 base and J by 2 bases, and 15 bases separated the two germline ends. The V gene's germline CDR1 is WNHNN and CDR2 SYGVQD (reference sequence). The chain's CDR3 is CASSEYSGGGTYEQYF. In DNA, the CDR3 is TGCGCCAGCAGTGAGTATAGCGGCGGAGGCACCTACGAGCAGTACTTC.

The rearrangement joins TRBV11-2 to TRBJ2-7; 9 bases align to TRBD2. With 0 bases clipped from V and 6 bases from J, the junction kept 9 bases outside the gene matches. This CDR3 is built from 16 residues. The germline CDR1 and CDR2 sequences are SGHAT and FQNNGV. CDR3 protein: CASSLDRAGGPREQYF. DNA for the CDR3: TGTGCCAGCAGCTTAGATAGGGCGGGAGGGCCTCGCGAGCAGTACTTC.

This clone occurred once. This rearrangement joins TRBV14 to TRBJ1-1; D uncertain. The CDR3 consists of 13 residues. Trimming shortened V by 0 bases and J by 7 bases, and 9 bases separated the two germline ends. Germline V CDR1 and CDR2: SGHDN, FVKESK. In DNA form, the CDR3 reads TGTGCCAGCAGCCAAGATCTAAGGAGTGAAGCTTTCTTT. It specifies CASSQDLRSEAFF.

The chain uses TRBV4-2 and TRBJ2-3; a possible D gene is TRBD2 (6 bases). The V end lost 1 base, the J end lost 1 base, and 21 bases lay between the germline ends. Germline V gene data show CDR1 as LGHNA and CDR2 as YNFKEQ. This CDR3 region has 19 residues. Here the CDR3 reads CASSQGRGDGRIGTDTQYF. CDR3 bases: TGTGCCAGCAGCCAAGGCCGCGGGGACGGTCGCATCGGCACAGATACGCAGTATTTT.

This chain joins TRBV27 and TRBJ1-2, with 7 bases lining up with TRBD1. The V segment lost 6 bases and the J segment 8 bases; nucleotides outside the gene matches: 9. This CDR3 spans 13 amino acids. From germline, CDR1 is MNHEY and CDR2 SMNVEV (reference sequence). The CDR3 protein is CASSYRGLDGYTF. Written as DNA, the CDR3 is TGTGCCAGCAGCTACAGGGGTCTGGACGGCTACACCTTC.

The gene calls are TRBV7-2 and TRBJ2-7; TRBD1 matches 7 bases. The germline CDR1 and CDR2 sequences are SGHTA and FQGNSA. Trimming removed 6 bases from V and 0 bases from J; junction bases left unmatched: 8. The CDR3 is made up of 15 amino acids. The CDR3 region has the DNA TGTGCCAGCAGTTTCGACAGGGCCAGCTCCTACGAGCAGTACTTC. Translated: CASSFDRASSYEQYF.

To note about this clone: An end of the junction does not agree with germline; a read error may underlie this. V usage is TRBV5-1 and J usage is TRBJ2-1, with 7 nucleotides matching TRBD2. The length of the CDR3 is 15 residues. The germline gives CDR1 SGHRS, CDR2 YFSETQ. Here the CDR3 DNA reads TGCGTCAGCAGCTTGGGGGAGGGCCCCGGGAATGAGCAGTTCTTC. Translating gives CVSSLGEGPGNEQFF.

This chain uses TRBV5-4 with TRBJ2-1, with TRBD2 identical over 9 bases. The CDR3 extends over 14 amino acids. The J segment lost 12 bases and the V segment lost 1 base, leaving 8 bases of the junction unmatched. In germline, CDR1 is SGHNT, CDR2 YYREEE (reference sequence). The CDR3 nucleotides read TGTGCCAGCAGCTTGACGGAGGCGGGAGGGGGGCAGTTCTTC. It yields the protein CASSLTEAGGGQFF.

In its sample, this clone was seen a few times. The chain carries TRBV5-1 and TRBJ1-4, with 7 positions matching TRBD1. Unmatched junction bases numbered 9, after V lost 4 bases and J lost 0 bases. Germline CDR1 is SGHRS and CDR2 is YFSETQ. This CDR3 contains 17 residues. The CDR3 protein is CASSPLMQGATNEKLFF. The CDR3 bases are TGCGCCAGCAGCCCCCTAATGCAGGGGGCAACTAATGAAAAACTGTTTTTT.

CDR3 in amino acids: CAGTCYYNEQFF. The DNA of the CDR3 is TGTGCCGGGACATGCTACTACAATGAGCAGTTCTTC. The gene calls are TRBV6-4 and TRBJ2-1; perhaps TRBD1 as D (6 bases). V lost 11 bases and J lost 3, with 11 bases in between. Germline values: CDR1 MRHNA, CDR2 SNTAGT. The CDR3 is 12 residues long.

This clone was recorded a few times. This chain links TRBV6-5 with TRBJ2-7; D might be TRBD1 (5 bases). The CDR3 has 14 amino acids. Germline V gives CDR1 MNHEY, CDR2 SVGAGI. Trimming stripped 5 bases from V and 0 bases from J, with 11 bases between. The DNA of the CDR3 is TGTGCCAGCAGTGAAGGGGTCTACTCCTACGAGCAGTACTTC. This translates into CASSEGVYSYEQYF.

This clone showed up just a few times. The chain uses TRBV5-6 and TRBJ2-2, with TRBD2 as a possible D gene (7 bases). This CDR3 region has 16 residues. Germline assignment: CDR1 SGHDT and CDR2 YYEEEE. V dropped 3 bases and J dropped 1 base, with 13 bases sitting between them. The CDR3 DNA reads as TGTGCCAGCAGCTCTCGAGCGGGACAGAACACCGGGGAGCTGTTTTTT. Its translation is CASSSRAGQNTGELFF. Based on the CDR3 plus reference TRBV5-6 and TRBJ2-2, the full variable domain is DAGVTQSPTHLIKTRGQQVTLRCSPKSGHDTVSWYQQALGQGPQFIFQYYEEEERQRGNFPDRFSGHQFPNYSSELNVNALLLGDSALYLCASSSRAGQNTGELFFGEGSRLTVL.